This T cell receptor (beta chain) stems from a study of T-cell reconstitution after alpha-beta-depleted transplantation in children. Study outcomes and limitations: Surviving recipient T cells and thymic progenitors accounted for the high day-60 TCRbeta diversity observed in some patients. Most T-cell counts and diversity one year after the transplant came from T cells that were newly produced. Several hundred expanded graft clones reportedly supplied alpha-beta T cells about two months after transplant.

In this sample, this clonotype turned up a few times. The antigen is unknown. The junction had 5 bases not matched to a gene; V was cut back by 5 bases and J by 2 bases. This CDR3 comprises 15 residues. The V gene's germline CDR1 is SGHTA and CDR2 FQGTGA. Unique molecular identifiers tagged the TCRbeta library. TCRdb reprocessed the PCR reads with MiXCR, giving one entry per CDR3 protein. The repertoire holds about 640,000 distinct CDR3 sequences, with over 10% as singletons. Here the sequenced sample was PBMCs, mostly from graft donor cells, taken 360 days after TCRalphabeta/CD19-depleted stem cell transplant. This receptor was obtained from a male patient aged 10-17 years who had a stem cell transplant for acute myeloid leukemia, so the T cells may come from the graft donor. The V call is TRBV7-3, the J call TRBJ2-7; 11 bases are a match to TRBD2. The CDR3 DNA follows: TGTGCCAGCAGCCCCACTAGCGGGAGCCCCTACGAGCAGTACTTC. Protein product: CASSPTSGSPYEQYF.